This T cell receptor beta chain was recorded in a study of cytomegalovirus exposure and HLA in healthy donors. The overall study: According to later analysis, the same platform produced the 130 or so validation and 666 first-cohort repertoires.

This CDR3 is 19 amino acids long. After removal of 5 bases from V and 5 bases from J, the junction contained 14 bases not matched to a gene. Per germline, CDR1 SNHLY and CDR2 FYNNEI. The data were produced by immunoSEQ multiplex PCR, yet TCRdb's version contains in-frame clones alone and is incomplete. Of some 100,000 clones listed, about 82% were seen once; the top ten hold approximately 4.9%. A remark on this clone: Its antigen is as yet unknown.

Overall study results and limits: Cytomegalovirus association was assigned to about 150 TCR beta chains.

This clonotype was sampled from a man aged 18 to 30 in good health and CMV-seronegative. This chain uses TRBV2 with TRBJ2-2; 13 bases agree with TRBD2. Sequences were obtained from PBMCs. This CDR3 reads CASSLHIGLAGVGTGELFF. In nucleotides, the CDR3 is TGTGCCAGCAGTCTCCACATAGGACTAGCGGGAGTGGGGACCGGGGAGCTGTTTTTT.